The 21 T cell receptor beta chains given below trace back to one sample, sequenced in a study of OX40 agonist ivuxolimab in advanced cancers. Libraries were prepared by immunoSEQ multiplex PCR; TCRdb keeps only in-frame clonotypes and omits some of them. Of fewer than 50,000 clones listed, approximately 90% are singletons. Material: CD4+ or CD8+ T cells sorted from blood, obtained in a trial of the OX40 agonist ivuxolimab. All receptors come from an adult with an advanced solid tumor such as melanoma, head and neck, liver or kidney cancer.

The CDR3 DNA is TGTGCCAGCCGTGACAGGGTGAGTCCGACTGAAGCTTTCTTT. Translation: CASRDRVSPTEAFF. The gene calls are TRBV19 and TRBJ1-1; 7 positions match TRBD1. CDR3 length equals 14 residues. Losses at the gene ends were 9 bases for V and 5 bases for J; bases not matched to a gene: 12. Germline-derived CDR1 and CDR2 are LNHDA and SQIVND (reference sequence).

This clone was detected a few times. The chain has TRBV9 and TRBJ1-5; possibly TRBD1 for D (6 bases). Germline values: CDR1 SGDLS, CDR2 YYNGEE. The CDR3 has 15 amino acids. The V end lost 0 bases, the J end lost 2 bases, and 9 bases lay between the germline ends. CDR3 in amino acids: CASSVGGGGNQPQHF. In DNA form, the CDR3 reads TGTGCCAGCAGCGTAGGAGGGGGAGGCAATCAGCCCCAGCATTTT.

V gene TRBV27 combines with J gene TRBJ2-2, with D perhaps matching TRBD1 (5 bases). Germline values: CDR1 MNHEY, CDR2 SMNVEV (reference sequence). The CDR3 sequence is 13 residues long. Trimming removed 4 bases from V and 6 bases from J, with 9 bases in between. The CDR3 nucleotides are TGTGCCAGCAGTTCCTCAGGGTCCGGGGAGCTGTTTTTT. This gives the protein CASSSSGSGELFF.

This clone was counted once. This rearrangement joins TRBV7-3 to TRBJ2-1, with D perhaps TRBD1 (6 bases). CDR1 and CDR2 (germline): SGHTA, FQGTGA. The CDR3 is made up of 15 amino acids. V dropped 1 base and J dropped 5 bases, with 12 bases sitting between them. CDR3 DNA sequence: TGTGCCAGCAGCTTAATCGCAGGGGCTGACAATGAGCAGTTCTTC. It specifies CASSLIAGADNEQFF.

The chain couples TRBV5-4 to TRBJ1-1, with no clear D. From germline, CDR1 is SGHNT and CDR2 YYREEE (reference sequence). The CDR3 covers 16 residues. Trimming shortened V by 0 bases and J by 0 bases, and 12 bases separated the two germline ends. CDR3: CASSLGKETLNTEAFF. Written as DNA, the CDR3 is TGTGCCAGCAGCTTGGGTAAGGAGACACTGAACACTGAAGCTTTCTTT.

The chain employs TRBV7-8 and TRBJ2-3; D might be TRBD2 (5 bases). Germline CDR1 and CDR2: SGHVS and FQNEAQ. The V gene lost 5 bases and the J gene lost 14 bases, with 20 bases spanning the gap. The CDR3 consists of 13 residues. The CDR3 bases are TGTGCCAGCAGCACACAACTAGTTCCAACCGGGTATTTT. As protein: CASSTQLVPTGYF.

J is TRBJ2-7 and V is TRBV6-1, with 12 bases matching TRBD2. The CDR3 sequence is 17 residues long. Per germline, CDR1 MNHNS and CDR2 SASEGT. The J segment lost 7 bases and the V segment lost 4 bases, leaving 14 bases of the junction unmatched. The CDR3 region has the DNA TGTGCCAGCAGTGGTACGGGACTAGCGGGCCTGAGACGGGAGCAGTACTTC. As protein: CASSGTGLAGLRREQYF.

The chain carries TRBV19 and TRBJ2-7, with TRBD2 identical over 7 bases. The germline CDR1 and CDR2 sequences are LNHDA and SQIVND (reference sequence). This CDR3 is built from 15 residues. J was trimmed by 0 bases and V by 5 bases; bases with no gene match: 7. The DNA for the CDR3 is TGTGCCAGTAGTCCCTCCGGGGGGACCTCCTACGAGCAGTACTTC. Its protein is CASSPSGGTSYEQYF.

The genes are TRBV6-5 and TRBJ1-4; D is unclear. Looked up from germline, CDR1 is MNHEY and CDR2 is SVGAGI. The CDR3 extends over 15 amino acids. Trimming took off 5 bases at V and 8 bases at J, with 18 bases between the two ends. CDR3 loop: CASSPQIGSREKLFF. The CDR3 region has the DNA TGTGCCAGCAGTCCGCAAATAGGGTCGCGGGAAAAACTGTTTTTT.

V usage is TRBV27 and J usage is TRBJ1-2, with 8 bases identical to TRBD1. The CDR3 spans 14 residues. V dropped 6 bases and J dropped 6; count of bases not matched to a gene: 9. Germline V gene lookup returns CDR1 MNHEY and CDR2 SMNVEV (reference sequence). CDR3 amino acids: CASSWFGQGDGYTF. The CDR3 coding sequence is TGTGCCAGCAGCTGGTTCGGACAGGGAGATGGCTACACCTTC.

This chain joins TRBV2 and TRBJ1-2; D is uncertain. The CDR3 is 13 amino acids. Germline CDR1 is SNHLY and CDR2 is FYNNEI. V was pared by 10 bases and J by 8 bases, with 20 bases between. CDR3 nucleotides: TGTGCCACCTTTTTTTTGGGCCTCGGGGGCTACACCTTC. The encoded protein is CATFFLGLGGYTF.

The chain recombines TRBV11-1 with TRBJ2-6; 9 bases fit TRBD1. CDR1 SGHAT and CDR2 FQDESV come from the germline V gene (reference sequence). V trimming: 5 bases; J trimming: 3 bases; junction bases outside the gene matches: 5. The CDR3 runs 16 residues. The DNA for the CDR3 is TGTGCCAGCAGCCCTCACAGGGGGCTTGGGGCCAACGTCCTGACTTTC. Protein: CASSPHRGLGANVLTF.

V and J are TRBV11-2 and TRBJ1-1, with D unresolved. The CDR3 runs to 13 residues. Per germline, CDR1 SGHAT and CDR2 FQNNGV. V lost 8 bases, J lost 2 bases, and 12 bases lay in between. The CDR3 sequence is CASGGRLNTEAFF. CDR3 nucleotide sequence: TGTGCCAGCGGTGGAAGACTTAACACTGAAGCTTTCTTT. Drawing the rest from reference TRBV11-2 and TRBJ1-1, the complete variable domain is EAGVAQSPRYKIIEKRQSVAFWCNPISGHATLYWYQQILGQGPKLLIQFQNNGVVDDSQLPKDRFSAERLKGVDSTLKIQPAKLEDSAVYLCASGGRLNTEAFFGQGTRLTVV.

This chain links TRBV9 with TRBJ2-5; tentative D call: TRBD2 (6 bases). V lost 3 bases and J 5 bases, leaving 26 bases between the germline ends. CDR1 SGDLS and CDR2 YYNGEE come from the germline V gene. This CDR3 region has 18 residues. CDR3 in DNA: TGTGCCAGCAGCGAGGGGACTTTATCGGGAGAGGGGAGGGAGACCCAGTACTTC. Amino acids: CASSEGTLSGEGRETQYF. Full variable domain (remainder filled in from reference TRBV9 and TRBJ2-5): DSGVTQTPKHLITATGQRVTLRCSPRSGDLSVYWYQQSLDQGLQFLIQYYNGEERAKGNILERFSAQQFPDLHSELNLSSLELGDSALYFCASSEGTLSGEGRETQYFGPGTRLLVL.

The gene calls are TRBV7-8 and TRBJ2-1; D unclear. V gave up 5 bases and J gave up 0 bases, with 11 bases separating them. This CDR3 has 15 residues. The germline V gene has CDR1 SGHVS and CDR2 FQNEAQ. CDR3 coding DNA: TGTGCCAGCAGCGATCGATTTAGCTCCTACAATGAGCAGTTCTTC. Amino acid sequence: CASSDRFSSYNEQFF.

The genes are TRBV19 and TRBJ2-5, with 7 nucleotides matching TRBD1. The V gene end was trimmed by 5 bases and the J gene end by 5 bases; junction bases not matched to a gene: 11. The CDR3 extends over 15 amino acids. The germline V gene has CDR1 LNHDA and CDR2 SQIVND (reference sequence). CDR3 sequence: CASSFRLQGWETQYF. Here the CDR3 DNA reads TGTGCCAGTAGTTTCAGACTACAGGGGTGGGAGACCCAGTACTTC.

The rearrangement joins TRBV4-3 to TRBJ1-6; no reliable D call. This CDR3 region has 18 residues. The germline V gene has CDR1 LGHNA and CDR2 YSLEER. Trimming stripped 0 bases from V and 4 bases from J, with 16 bases between. The CDR3 region is CASSQEGGQNLYNSPLHF. The CDR3 bases are TGCGCCAGCAGCCAAGAAGGAGGCCAGAACCTATATAATTCACCCCTCCACTTT.

Comment on this clone: The same CDR3 arises from other DNA sequences in this sample as well. The CDR3 DNA follows: TGTGCCAGCAGCCCGGAGGGACAACCCCAGCATTTT. This codes for CASSPEGQPQHF. This chain uses TRBV7-9 with TRBJ1-5; weak D call: TRBD1 (6 bases). The ends were cut back, 5 bases at V and 10 bases at J, with 12 bases in the middle. Germline V CDR1 and CDR2: SEHNR, FQNEAQ (reference sequence). This CDR3 spans 12 amino acids.

This clone showed up just a few times. V gene TRBV30 combines with J gene TRBJ1-1; D remains unclear. Germline loops: CDR1 GTSNPN, CDR2 SVGIG (reference sequence). The germline V and J ends were trimmed by 2 bases and 1 base, with 11 bases remaining between them. This CDR3 region has 14 residues. The CDR3, as DNA: TGTGCCTGGAGTCGGGTCTCGGGGAACACTGAAGCTTTCTTT. Amino acid sequence: CAWSRVSGNTEAFF.

The chain combines TRBV11-2 with TRBJ2-7, with TRBD2 matching over 7 bases. The J segment lost 5 bases and the V segment lost 0 bases, leaving 7 bases of the junction unmatched. From germline, CDR1 is SGHAT and CDR2 FQNNGV. The CDR3 length is 15 residues. CDR3 region: CASSLELLAFHEQYF. The CDR3 DNA reads as TGTGCCAGCAGCTTAGAGTTACTAGCGTTCCACGAGCAGTACTTC.

This sequence joins TRBV6-5 and TRBJ1-1; weak D call: TRBD1 (5 bases). Trimming shortened V by 4 bases and J by 3 bases, and 18 bases separated the two germline ends. Germline-derived CDR1 and CDR2 are MNHEY and SVGAGI. The CDR3 has 16 amino acids. CDR3 sequence (DNA): TGTGCCAGCAGTTCTCTTGGGGGGGGAGATCACACTGAAGCTTTCTTT. Translation gives CASSSLGGGDHTEAFF.